One sample yielded the 10 T cell receptor beta chains listed below, sequenced in a study of T cell responses to AZD1222 COVID-19 vaccine. Repertoires were generated with immunoSEQ multiplex PCR, while TCRdb's copy carries only in-frame clones and drops some. The table shows around 150,000 clones, with approximately 90% occurring only once. The sequenced sample was peripheral blood, obtained on day 0 of MenACWY control vaccination. The receptors shown here come from an adult in good health.

The V and J genes are TRBV7-8 and TRBJ2-7, with TRBD1 identical over 7 bases. The CDR3 extends over 17 amino acids. Germline V lookup: CDR1 SGHVS, CDR2 FQNEAQ. The V gene end was trimmed by 0 bases and the J gene end by 0 bases; junction bases not matched to a gene: 8. The CDR3 DNA sequence: TGTGCCAGCAGCTTAGCGACCTCGGGACAGAGCTCCTACGAGCAGTACTTC. This codes for CASSLATSGQSSYEQYF.

The chain couples TRBV18 to TRBJ2-7, with 8 bases lining up with TRBD2. The V and J ends lost 1 base and 0 bases, in that order; junction bases with no gene match: 2. Germline CDR1 and CDR2: KGHSH and LQKENI. This CDR3 region has 15 residues. CDR3 sequence: CASSPRAGGSYEQYF. The CDR3 nucleotides read TGTGCCAGCTCACCACGGGCGGGGGGCTCCTACGAGCAGTACTTC.

This chain connects TRBV18 to TRBJ2-3; D gene unclear. The CDR3 totals 14 residues. The V gene lost 5 bases and the J gene lost 4 bases, with 13 bases spanning the gap. CDR1 KGHSH and CDR2 LQKENI come from the germline V gene. The CDR3 bases are TGTGCCAGCTCAGGGGTAGCCAGCCCAGATACGCAGTATTTT. This translates into CASSGVASPDTQYF. The variable domain in full, completed from reference TRBV18 and TRBJ2-3, reads NAGVMQNPRHLVRRRGQEARLRCSPMKGHSHVYWYRQLPEEGLKFMVYLQKENIIDESGMPKERFSAEFPKEGPSILRIQQVVRGDSAAYFCASSGVASPDTQYFGPGTRLTVL.

This chain joins TRBV5-4 and TRBJ1-6; weak D call: TRBD1 (6 bases). V lost 6 bases and J lost 10, with 17 bases in between. CDR1 SGHNT and CDR2 YYREEE come from the germline V gene (reference sequence). The CDR3 is made up of 14 amino acids. The CDR3 DNA reads TGTGCCAGCACCCAACAGGGAATGGAATCACCCCTCCACTTT. It yields the protein CASTQQGMESPLHF.

The J gene is TRBJ1-5, the V gene TRBV30; no reliable D call. Trimming stripped 3 bases from V and 3 bases from J, with 9 bases between. The CDR3 spans 13 residues. Looked up from germline, CDR1 is GTSNPN and CDR2 is SVGIG (reference sequence). DNA of the CDR3: TGTGCCTGGAGCCGGGTCTCCAATCAGCCCCAGCATTTT. This sequence encodes CAWSRVSNQPQHF.

The genes are TRBV11-3 and TRBJ1-1, with 7 bases identical to TRBD1. V gave up 5 bases and J gave up 4 bases; unmatched junction bases: 7. CDR3 length equals 14 residues. Germline CDR1 SGHNT, CDR2 YENEEA. CDR3 coding DNA: TGTGCCAGCAGCCAACCCGACAGGGCCACTGAAGCTTTCTTT. It codes for CASSQPDRATEAFF.

The genes are TRBV5-1 and TRBJ1-1; the D gene is possibly TRBD1 (5 bases). With 4 bases removed from V and 1 base from J, the gap between germline ends came to 14 bases. Germline V gene sequence: CDR1 SGHRS, CDR2 YFSETQ. The CDR3 contains 15 residues. The CDR3 DNA is TGCGCCAGCAGCACCCAAGGGACGTCGAACACTGAAGCTTTCTTT. This encodes CASSTQGTSNTEAFF.

This sequence joins TRBV2 and TRBJ2-2; 8 bases are shared with TRBD2. Unmatched junction bases numbered 6, after V lost 5 bases and J lost 4 bases. This CDR3 is 15 amino acids long. The germline CDR1 and CDR2 sequences are SNHLY and FYNNEI. CDR3 in DNA: TGTGCCAGCAGTAACGGACTAGCTTTCACCGGGGAGCTGTTTTTT. This codes for CASSNGLAFTGELFF.

The chain uses TRBV11-3 and TRBJ2-1, with a possible D match to TRBD2 (5 bases). Deletions cut 3 bases from V and 7 bases from J, with 10 bases between. Germline V gene lookup returns CDR1 SGHNT and CDR2 YENEEA. The CDR3 is 13 residues long. CDR3 DNA: TGTGCCAGCAGCTTCCGGGGTGGGAATGAGCAGTTCTTC. It translates to CASSFRGGNEQFF.

The chain uses TRBV2 and TRBJ2-7, with D uncertain. This CDR3 spans 11 amino acids. Germline CDR1 is SNHLY and CDR2 is FYNNEI. V lost 5 bases and J 0 bases, leaving 2 bases between the germline ends. Here the CDR3 reads CASSYSYEQYF. DNA for the CDR3: TGTGCCAGCAGTTACTCCTACGAGCAGTACTTC. The full variable domain, rest sourced from reference TRBV2 and TRBJ2-7, is EPEVTQTPSHQVTQMGQEVILRCVPISNHLYFYWYRQILGQKVEFLVSFYNNEISEKSEIFDDQFSVERPDGSNFTLKIRSTKLEDSAMYFCASSYSYEQYFGPGTRLTVT.